The sequence of this T cell receptor (beta chain) was determined in a study of PD-1 blockade in classical Hodgkin lymphoma. Notes on the study in general: Sources of repertoire differences remain undefined, possibly disease activity or prior therapy.

The CDR3 consists of 13 residues. The ends lost 6 bases at V and 6 bases at J; junction bases unmatched: 7. From germline, CDR1 is MNHNY and CDR2 SVGAGI (reference sequence). Generated by immunoSEQ multiplex PCR, the TCRdb table keeps only in-frame clones and is missing some. In the table there are about 26,000 clones, around 64% of which are singletons. As to this clone: The antigen remains unidentified.

Patients all relapsed after autologous stem cell transplantation, and there was variation in brentuximab vedotin exposure. The V gene is TRBV6-6, the J gene TRBJ2-7, with TRBD2 matching 8 bases. The material sequenced was peripheral blood mononuclear cells (PBMCs), taken before the second cycle of nivolumab. This TCR derives from a human donor with classical Hodgkin lymphoma. CDR3 bases: TGTGCCAGCAGCTCCGGGACTAGGTCCGAGCAGTACTTC. Amino acid sequence: CASSSGTRSEQYF.